Below are 13 T cell receptor beta chains sequenced from a single sample in a study of prognosis after radiotherapy for stage I lung cancer (dated by TCRdb to about 2021). The sample was run on an Illumina HiSeq 3000. Two rounds of multiplex PCR were used to amplify the TCR beta CDR3 region from genomic DNA. In the first PCR round, primers specific to each TRBV and TRBJ gene were used, and the primer sequences were filed in Chinese patent CN105087789A. TCRdb passed the public sequencing reads through fastp at Q25 and MiXCR, retaining productive beta sequences. A single entry per CDR3 protein holds the most common genes and DNA from its merged rows. The sample records around 51,000 distinct CDR3 sequences, about 35% of which are singletons. Of the sample, 9.2% falls within the top ten clones. Sequenced here: PBMCs, sampled before or after stereotactic body radiation therapy (not recorded which). Receptors were obtained from a donor aged 50 or older with non-small cell lung cancer.

This clonotype was counted at least ten times. The chain links TRBV6-5 to TRBJ2-7; D is perhaps TRBD1 or TRBD2 (6 bases each). V was cut by 0 bases and J by 4 bases, with 13 bases left in between. Germline V gene lookup returns CDR1 MNHEY and CDR2 SVGAGI. The CDR3 is 15 amino acids. The CDR3 nucleotides are TGTGCCAGCAGTTACTCGGAGGGGGACAATTACGAGCAGTACTTC. This codes for CASSYSEGDNYEQYF.

With respect to this clonotype: A far larger clone is off by one base, so a read error is likely. V gene TRBV6-4 combines with J gene TRBJ2-3; D perhaps matches TRBD2 (7 bases). Per germline, CDR1 MRHNA and CDR2 SNTAGT. Trimming shortened V by 7 bases and J by 2 bases, and 16 bases separated the two germline ends. The CDR3 has 15 residues. The CDR3 is CASIISGGPTDTQYF. DNA of the CDR3: TGTGCCAGCATAATTTCGGGGGGCCCCACAGATACGCAGTATTTT.

This clonotype was observed at least ten times. This chain's CDR3 is CASSLEARTEAFF. For the CDR3, the DNA is TGTGCCAGCAGCTTAGAGGCGCGCACTGAAGCTTTCTTT. The gene calls are TRBV7-2 and TRBJ1-1; D not certain. Trimming shortened V by 1 base and J by 4 bases, and 7 bases separated the two germline ends. Per germline, CDR1 SGHTA and CDR2 FQGNSA. CDR3 length equals 13 residues.

This clonotype was counted at least ten times. J is TRBJ2-3 and V is TRBV9, with TRBD2 identical over 7 bases. The CDR3 is 15 residues long. After removal of 3 bases from V and 5 bases from J, the junction contained 9 bases not matched to a gene. The germline gives CDR1 SGDLS, CDR2 YYNGEE. This chain's CDR3 is CASSASMGGQDTQYF. CDR3 nucleotides: TGTGCCAGCAGCGCATCAATGGGAGGGCAAGATACGCAGTATTTT.

This clonotype appeared many times. The chain combines TRBV3-2 with TRBJ2-5; the table's TRBD2 call for D was not verified on the DNA. TRBV3-2 is a listed pseudogene. This CDR3 is built from 17 residues. Here the CDR3 reads CASSPGEGGPWQETQYF. CDR3 nucleotides: TGTGCCAGCAGCCCCGGGGAGGGAGGGCCGTGGCAAGAGACCCAGTACTTC.

Comment on this clonotype: At one end the junction does not follow the germline gene, possibly because of a read error. The gene calls are TRBV20-1 and TRBJ1-6; D gene ambiguous. Germline V gene sequence: CDR1 DFQATT, CDR2 SNEGSKA (reference sequence). The CDR3 runs 14 residues. This chain's CDR3 is CSARAAGTNSPLQF. The CDR3 bases are TGTAGTGCTAGAGCCGCCGGCACAAATTCACCCCTCCAATTT.

This clonotype was observed many times. The chain couples TRBV5-8 to TRBJ2-7; TRBD2 matches at 11 bases. V dropped 3 bases and J dropped 2; count of bases not matched to a gene: 4. Germline assignment: CDR1 SGHTS and CDR2 YDEGEE. This CDR3 has 15 residues. The CDR3 nucleotides are TGTGCCAGCAGCTCTTCTAGCGGGGGGACCTACGAGCAGTACTTC. Protein sequence: CASSSSSGGTYEQYF.

The table lists this clonotype with many counts. The chain has TRBV28 and TRBJ1-2, with D uncertain. The CDR3 has 15 residues. Germline V CDR1 and CDR2: MDHEN, SYDVKM. Trimming left V 4 bases short and J 4 bases short, with 16 bases between. CDR3 amino acids: CASSSGQVNLYGYTF. As DNA, the CDR3 is TGTGCCAGCAGTTCTGGGCAGGTTAACCTCTATGGCTACACCTTC.

This clonotype has just one count. A far larger clone is a single base away, which makes a read error likely. The CDR3 loop reads CASTYNSDDQYF. CDR3 bases: TGTGCCAGCACCTATAACAGCGACGATCAGTACTTC. This chain uses TRBV6-2 or TRBV6-3 with TRBJ2-7; D not resolved. The germline V gene has CDR1 MNHEY and CDR2 SVGEGT. This CDR3 spans 12 amino acids.

This clonotype was picked up many times. V and J are TRBV20-1 and TRBJ2-7, with 8 positions matching TRBD2. From germline, CDR1 is DFQATT and CDR2 SNEGSKA (reference sequence). The ends lost 2 bases at V and 4 bases at J; junction bases unmatched: 7. The CDR3 length is 14 residues. The CDR3 region has the DNA TGCAGTGCTAGACCTAGCGGGCCCTTTTACGAGCAGTACTTC. Amino acid sequence: CSARPSGPFYEQYF.

This clonotype was detected ten times or more. The gene calls are TRBV30 and TRBJ1-6; 7 nucleotides align to TRBD1. Germline V gives CDR1 GTSNPN, CDR2 SVGIG (reference sequence). V lost 3 bases and J lost 6; bases outside the gene matches: 5. The CDR3 consists of 14 residues. The CDR3 DNA sequence: TGTGCCTGGAGCAGGAGACAGGGTAATTCACCCCTCCACTTT. It translates to CAWSRRQGNSPLHF.

The chain employs TRBV6-1 and TRBJ1-1; D gene unclear. The CDR3 spans 15 residues. Trimming cost V 3 bases and J 0 bases, with 11 bases left between them. Germline V gene data show CDR1 as MNHNS and CDR2 as SASEGT. CDR3 amino acids: CASSDRRPMNTEAFF. CDR3 coding DNA: TGTGCCAGCAGTGATCGGCGGCCCATGAACACTGAAGCTTTCTTT.

Turning to this clonotype: A much larger clone lies a single base off, so this may be a read error. CDR3 amino acids: CASSYYRSAKNIQYF. The CDR3 DNA is TGTGCCAGCAGTTACTACAGGAGTGCCAAAAACATTCAGTACTTC. The chain recombines TRBV6-2 or TRBV6-3 with TRBJ2-4, with a weak D call TRBD1 (5 bases). CDR3 length equals 15 residues. Germline V CDR1 and CDR2: MNHEY, SVGEGT. Trimming pared 1 base from V and 1 base from J, leaving 8 bases between.